This T cell receptor (beta chain) comes out of a study of Ad26.COV2.S vaccination and SARS-CoV-2 variants. Study summary: Donor got 5x10^10 or 1x10^11 viral particles of Ad26.COV2.S. General study points: Spike-specific TCR breadth was greater in vaccine than placebo recipients. Responses of T cells in total may have been underestimated by the TCR breadth and depth analyses. Vaccine recipients and placebo recipients showed similar non-spike TCR breadth.

The CDR3 extends over 12 amino acids. Trimming stripped 3 bases from V and 7 bases from J, with 6 bases between. With regard to this clone: Antigen specificity is unknown.

Treatment defined: 19 received Ad26.COV2.S at low or high dose, single or two shots; roughly five received placebo; per-sample allocation not given. Samples analyzed were those drawn on day 63 after the first vaccine or placebo injection. The data were produced by immunoSEQ multiplex PCR, yet TCRdb's version contains in-frame clones alone and is incomplete. The table shows more than 400,000 clones, with roughly 87% occurring only once. The receptor comes from a person between 18 and 60 years old who received the Ad26.COV2.S COVID-19 vaccine or a placebo. This sample comprised peripheral blood, obtained in a trial of Ad26.COV2.S vaccine versus placebo. V usage is TRBV12-3 or TRBV12-4 and J usage is TRBJ1-4; maybe TRBD1 (5 bases). CDR3: CASSFGGEKLFF. In DNA form, the CDR3 reads TGTGCCAGCAGTTTTGGGGGTGAAAAACTGTTTTTT.